The sequence of this T cell receptor (beta chain) was determined in a study of blood T cells in healthy people across ages. A second about 7 to 12 cycle PCR used barcoded and J-beta primers. TCRdb re-derived calls from the 5' RACE reads in MiXCR, one entry per CDR3 protein. Seen here are approximately 900,000 distinct CDR3 sequences, approximately 32% observed once, and the top ten hold 10%. With 0 bases clipped from V and 3 bases from J, the junction kept 8 bases outside the gene matches. CDR3 size: 17 residues. Germline V gene data show CDR1 as MRHNA and CDR2 as SNTAGT. These records were also assigned to another study, of T cells of mothers and their children.

The chain has TRBV6-4 and TRBJ2-1; 7 nucleotides agree with TRBD1. This TCR came from a woman in her 40s in good health. The specimen was blood. The CDR3 sequence: CASSDSISAGGYNEQFF. The CDR3 nucleotides read TGTGCCAGCAGTGACTCGATATCGGCAGGGGGCTACAATGAGCAGTTCTTC.